Reported below is one T cell receptor (beta chain). The CDR3 has 16 amino acids. V lost 6 bases and J lost 0, with 15 bases in between. Germline V gene lookup returns CDR1 MDHEN and CDR2 SYDVKM. This sample was included in a study of T cells in Graves' hyperthyroidism and ophthalmopathy. The investigators amplified TCR beta CDR3 regions from RNA transcripts. Primed by the HTBI set, a first-round RT-PCR was run on the TCR CDR3. From the multiplex PCR reads, TCRdb called clonotypes with MiXCR, one entry per CDR3 protein. Found here are around 440,000 distinct CDR3 sequences, less than 20% of them singletons; the top ten hold about 7.7%.

The rearrangement joins TRBV28 to TRBJ2-1; D uncertain. The sequenced sample consisted of blood. The TCR originated in a woman aged 18-29 years with Graves' hyperthyroidism. The CDR3, as DNA: TGTGCCAGCAGAGCGCCGACGGCCACCTCCTACAATGAGCAGTTCTTC. This codes for CASRAPTATSYNEQFF.